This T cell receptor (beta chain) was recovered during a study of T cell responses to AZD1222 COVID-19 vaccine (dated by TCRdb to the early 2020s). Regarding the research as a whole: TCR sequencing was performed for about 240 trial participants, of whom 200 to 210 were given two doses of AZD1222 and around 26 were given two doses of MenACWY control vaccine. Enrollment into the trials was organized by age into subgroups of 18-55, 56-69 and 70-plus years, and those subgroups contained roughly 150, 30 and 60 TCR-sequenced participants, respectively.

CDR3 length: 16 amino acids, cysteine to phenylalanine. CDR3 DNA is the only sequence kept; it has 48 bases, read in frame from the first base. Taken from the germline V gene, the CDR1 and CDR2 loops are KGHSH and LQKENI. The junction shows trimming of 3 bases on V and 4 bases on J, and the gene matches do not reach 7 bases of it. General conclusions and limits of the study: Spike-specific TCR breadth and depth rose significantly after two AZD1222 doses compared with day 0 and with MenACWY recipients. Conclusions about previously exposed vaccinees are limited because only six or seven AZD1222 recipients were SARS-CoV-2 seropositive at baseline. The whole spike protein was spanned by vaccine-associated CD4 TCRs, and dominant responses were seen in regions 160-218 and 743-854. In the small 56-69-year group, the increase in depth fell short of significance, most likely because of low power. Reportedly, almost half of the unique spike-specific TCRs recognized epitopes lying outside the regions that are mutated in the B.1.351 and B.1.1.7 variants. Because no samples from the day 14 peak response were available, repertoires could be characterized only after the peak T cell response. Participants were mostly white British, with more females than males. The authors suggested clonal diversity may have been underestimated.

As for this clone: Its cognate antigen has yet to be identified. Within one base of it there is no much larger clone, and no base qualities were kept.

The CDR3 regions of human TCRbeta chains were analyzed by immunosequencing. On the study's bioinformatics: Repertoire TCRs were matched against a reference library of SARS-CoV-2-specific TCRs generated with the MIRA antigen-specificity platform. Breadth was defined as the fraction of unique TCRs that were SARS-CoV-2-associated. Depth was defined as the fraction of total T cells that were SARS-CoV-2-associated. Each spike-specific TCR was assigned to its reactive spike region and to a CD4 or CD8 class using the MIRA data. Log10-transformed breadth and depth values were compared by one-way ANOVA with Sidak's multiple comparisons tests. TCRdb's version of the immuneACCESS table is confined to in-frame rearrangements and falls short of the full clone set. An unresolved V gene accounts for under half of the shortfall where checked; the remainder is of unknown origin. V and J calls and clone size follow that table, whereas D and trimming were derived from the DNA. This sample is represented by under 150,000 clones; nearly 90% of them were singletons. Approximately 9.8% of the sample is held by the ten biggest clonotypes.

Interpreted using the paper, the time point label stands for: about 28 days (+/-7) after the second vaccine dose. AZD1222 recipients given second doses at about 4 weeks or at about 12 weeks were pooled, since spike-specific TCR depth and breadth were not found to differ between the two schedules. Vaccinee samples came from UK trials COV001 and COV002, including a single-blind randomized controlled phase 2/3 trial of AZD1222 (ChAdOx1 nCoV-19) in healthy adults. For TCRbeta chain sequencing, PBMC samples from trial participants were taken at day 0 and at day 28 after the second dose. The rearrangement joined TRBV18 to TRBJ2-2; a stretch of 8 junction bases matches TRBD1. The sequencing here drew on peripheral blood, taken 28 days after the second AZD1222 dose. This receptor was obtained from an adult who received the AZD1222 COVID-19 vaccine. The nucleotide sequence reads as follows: TGTGCCAGCTCACCTTCATGGACAGGGAGCACCGGGGAGCTGTTTTTT. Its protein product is CASSPSWTGSTGELFF.